These 11 T cell receptor beta chains share one sample of origin, sequenced in a study of cytomegalovirus exposure and HLA in healthy donors. Primers: 60 Vbeta forward and 13 Jbeta reverse. Sequencing used immunoSEQ multiplex PCR; TCRdb keeps in-frame clones, though not all of them. The sample has about 55,000 clones, roughly 70% seen once. The sample consisted of PBMCs. These receptors all come from a man in his forties or fifties in good health and CMV-seropositive.

This clone appeared once. This chain joins TRBV9 and TRBJ2-1; no clear D gene. V was clipped by 3 bases and J by 8 bases, with 6 bases between them. The CDR3 runs 11 residues. Per the germline V gene, CDR1 is SGDLS and CDR2 is YYNGEE. The CDR3 bases are TGTGCCAGCAGCGGAGACTATGAGCAGTTCTTC. This codes for CASSGDYEQFF.

The chain uses TRBV5-1 and TRBJ2-3; 7 bases align to TRBD1. V trimming: 3 bases; J trimming: 7 bases; junction bases outside the gene matches: 5. The germline V gene has CDR1 SGHRS and CDR2 YFSETQ. The CDR3 extends over 13 amino acids. The CDR3 nucleotides read TGCGCCAGCAGCTGGGAGACAGGGCATACGCAGTATTTT. Protein product: CASSWETGHTQYF.

J is TRBJ1-1 and V is TRBV9, with D unclear. The CDR3 runs to 14 residues. V lost 2 bases, J lost 0 bases, and 8 bases lay in between. Germline V gene sequence: CDR1 SGDLS, CDR2 YYNGEE. In nucleotides, the CDR3 is TGTGCCAGCAGCGTTGCGGCGGTGAACACTGAAGCTTTCTTT. Translating it yields CASSVAAVNTEAFF.

This rearrangement joins TRBV5-5 to TRBJ2-1, with D maybe TRBD2 (5 bases). The V end was cut by 4 bases, the J end by 5 bases, with 16 bases between. Germline loops: CDR1 SGHKS, CDR2 YYEKEE (reference sequence). CDR3 length: 15 amino acids. CDR3 loop: CASSPGIWGNNEQFF. The CDR3 DNA follows: TGTGCCAGCAGCCCCGGGATTTGGGGAAACAATGAGCAGTTCTTC. The full variable domain, rest sourced from reference TRBV5-5 and TRBJ2-1, is DAGVTQSPTHLIKTRGQQVTLRCSPISGHKSVSWYQQVLGQGPQFIFQYYEKEERGRGNFPDRFSARQFPNYSSELNVNALLLGDSALYLCASSPGIWGNNEQFFGPGTRLTVL.

The rearrangement joins TRBV5-1 to TRBJ1-5; D is perhaps TRBD1 (6 bases). This CDR3 comprises 16 residues. Trimming stripped 4 bases from V and 4 bases from J, with 18 bases between. The V gene's germline CDR1 is SGHRS and CDR2 YFSETQ. CDR3 protein: CASSLGVRGQNQPQHF. CDR3 nucleotides: TGCGCCAGCAGCCTGGGGGTCAGGGGACAAAATCAGCCCCAGCATTTT.

The V and J genes are TRBV19 and TRBJ1-4; 7 nucleotides align to TRBD1. CDR1 LNHDA and CDR2 SQIVND come from the germline V gene (reference sequence). The CDR3 totals 13 residues. V lost 9 bases to trimming and J lost 4 bases; unmatched junction nucleotides: 5. The CDR3 DNA sequence: TGTGCCAGCAACTACAGGGGTAATGAAAAACTGTTTTTT. Its protein product is CASNYRGNEKLFF.

The gene calls are TRBV7-2 and TRBJ1-1, with 8 bases lining up with TRBD1. The CDR3 covers 18 residues. V lost 2 bases and J lost 0; bases outside the gene matches: 11. Germline CDR1 and CDR2: SGHTA and FQGNSA. CDR3 sequence (DNA): TGTGCCAGCAGCTTAAATCCCGGACAGGGTCCCATGAACACTGAAGCTTTCTTT. It encodes CASSLNPGQGPMNTEAFF.

The V call is TRBV4-2, the J call TRBJ1-6; 8 bases map to TRBD1. The CDR3 is 15 amino acids. J was trimmed by 8 bases and V by 2 bases; bases with no gene match: 5. Germline lookup yields CDR1 LGHNA and CDR2 YNFKEQ. This CDR3 reads CASSQPGQGYSPLHF. The CDR3, as DNA: TGTGCCAGCAGCCAACCCGGACAGGGTTATTCACCCCTCCACTTT.

This clone was detected a few times. The chain is built from TRBV7-6 and TRBJ2-3; D might be TRBD2 (6 bases). CDR1 is SGHVS, CDR2 FNYEAQ, per germline. The ends were cut back, 1 base at V and 2 bases at J, with 13 bases in the middle. This CDR3 has 16 amino acids. The CDR3 DNA reads as TGTGCCAGCAGCTTAGGCCCTCGGGGGAACACAGATACGCAGTATTTT. Translated: CASSLGPRGNTDTQYF. The full variable domain, its missing parts supplied by reference TRBV7-6 and TRBJ2-3, is GAGVSQSPRYKVTKRGQDVALRCDPISGHVSLYWYRQALGQGPEFLTYFNYEAQQDKSGLPNDRFSAERPEGSISTLTIQRTEQRDSAMYRCASSLGPRGNTDTQYFGPGTRLTVL.

The chain uses TRBV4-1 and TRBJ2-5; 9 nucleotides match TRBD2. With V trimmed by 0 bases and J by 3 bases, 8 bases remained unmatched. Germline V lookup: CDR1 MGHRA, CDR2 YSYEKL. The CDR3 spans 17 residues. The CDR3 region is CASSQDPAGGIKETQYF. The CDR3 region has the DNA TGCGCCAGCAGCCAAGATCCCGCGGGGGGGATTAAAGAGACCCAGTACTTC.

The chain joins TRBV6-1 to TRBJ2-7, with 10 bases matching TRBD1. The trim removed 5 bases at V and 3 bases at J, leaving 7 bases unmatched. This CDR3 comprises 15 residues. Germline CDR1 is MNHNS and CDR2 is SASEGT. The CDR3 sequence is CASSPRTGGIYEQYF. DNA for the CDR3: TGTGCCAGCAGTCCTCGGACAGGGGGAATCTACGAGCAGTACTTC.